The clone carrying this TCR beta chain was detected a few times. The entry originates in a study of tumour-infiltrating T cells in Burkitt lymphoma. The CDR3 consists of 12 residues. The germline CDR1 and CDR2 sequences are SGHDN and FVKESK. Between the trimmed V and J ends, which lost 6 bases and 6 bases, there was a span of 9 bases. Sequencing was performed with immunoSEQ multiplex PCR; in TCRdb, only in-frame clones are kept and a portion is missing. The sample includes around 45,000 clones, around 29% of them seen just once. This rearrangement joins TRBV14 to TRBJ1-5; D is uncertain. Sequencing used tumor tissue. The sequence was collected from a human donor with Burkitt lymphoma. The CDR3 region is CASSYLGQPQHF. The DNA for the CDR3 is TGTGCCAGCAGTTACCTTGGTCAGCCCCAGCATTTT.